The present T cell receptor (beta chain) was sequenced within a study of graft-versus-host responses after intestinal transplantation. The overall study: Each of the recipients got a multivisceral, liver-intestinal, or isolated intestinal transplant. The recipients all started with anti-thymocyte globulin induction and then took tacrolimus and steroids for 3 to 4 years.

Germline loops: CDR1 LNHDA, CDR2 SQIVND (reference sequence). The CDR3 sequence is 14 residues long. With V trimmed by 5 bases and J by 8 bases, 11 bases remained unmatched. Clones were read by immunoSEQ multiplex PCR, and TCRdb kept only the in-frame ones, dropping some. The sample has about 9,500 clones; roughly 90% are singletons. As for this clone: Its target is unknown.

Study-level points and caveats: Recipient-marrow GvH clones were detected, some having first appeared in ileum or blood. Clonal ratios of graft-versus-host to host-versus-graft in allografts were high for patients exhibiting graft-donor T cell macrochimerism.

This chain uses TRBV19 with TRBJ1-2; 7 positions agree with TRBD1. The sequence was obtained from a human patient who received an intestinal transplant, so some T cells may come from the graft donor. The material sequenced was PBMCs, taken about 240 days after intestinal transplant. CDR3 nucleotides: TGTGCCAGTAGTCCCGGGACAGAGATCATCGGCTACACCTTC. It yields the protein CASSPGTEIIGYTF.